The 5 T cell receptor beta chains below were found in one sample sequenced in a study of vaccination effects on CD4 cells after COVID-19. Viral peptide pools were used in the ViraFEST assay to expand antigen-specific CD4+ T cells, and sequencing came afterward. After more than 8 days in culture, the CD4+ T cells were isolated. Vaccine administered to participants consisted of two doses of either BNT162b2 or mRNA-1273. Some clones are missing from TCRdb's copy, which holds only in-frame ones; the method was immunoSEQ multiplex PCR. The sample lists tens of thousands of clones, around 73% occurring once. What these receptors recognize is not known. This material consisted of CD4+ T cells from PBMCs cultured with HCoV-229E spike peptides, taken after COVID-19 vaccination. Every receptor here comes from a human donor who received a COVID-19 vaccine.

J is TRBJ1-2 and V is TRBV27; 9 bases match TRBD1. Germline CDR1 MNHEY, CDR2 SMNVEV (reference sequence). J was trimmed by 5 bases and V by 6 bases; bases with no gene match: 10. The CDR3 runs 15 residues. CDR3 nucleotide sequence: TGTGCCAGCAGACTAACAGGGGGCGCAGGTTATGGCTACACCTTC. Its translation is CASRLTGGAGYGYTF.

The rearrangement uses TRBV10-3 and TRBJ2-5; unclear D gene. Germline lookup yields CDR1 ENHRY and CDR2 SYGVKD. This CDR3 has 12 residues. V shed 1 base and J shed 5 bases, with 5 bases lying between them. The CDR3 loop is CAISEFPETQYF. The CDR3 nucleotides read TGTGCCATCAGTGAGTTCCCGGAGACCCAGTACTTC.

The chain uses TRBV4-1 and TRBJ1-2, with 9 bases identical to TRBD1. With 2 bases clipped from V and 6 bases from J, the junction kept 10 bases outside the gene matches. The CDR3 has 16 amino acids. CDR1 is MGHRA and CDR2 is YSYEKL in the germline V gene. The CDR3 loop reads CASSQTPSGTGNGYTF. CDR3 nucleotides: TGCGCCAGCAGCCAAACCCCTAGTGGGACAGGGAATGGCTACACCTTC.

The chain couples TRBV28 to TRBJ1-2; D gene uncertain. Deletions cut 6 bases from V and 2 bases from J, with 10 bases between. In germline, CDR1 is MDHEN, CDR2 SYDVKM. The CDR3 totals 13 residues. DNA of the CDR3: TGTGCCAGCAGAGTCGACAAGAACTATGGCTACACCTTC. It codes for CASRVDKNYGYTF.

This clone showed up just once. This chain joins TRBV11-2 and TRBJ1-2, with 10 bases fitting TRBD1. The trim removed 5 bases at V and 10 bases at J, leaving 13 bases unmatched. In germline, CDR1 is SGHAT, CDR2 FQNNGV. CDR3 length: 15 amino acids. The CDR3 DNA follows: TGTGCCAGCAGCAGTAACCGGGACAGGGGCCGTGACTACACCTTC. Translating it yields CASSSNRDRGRDYTF.